This TCR beta chain was profiled in a study of CD8 T cells in Susac syndrome. Germline lookup yields CDR1 DFQATT and CDR2 SNEGSKA (reference sequence). The CDR3 runs 13 residues. The ends were cut back, 2 bases at V and 2 bases at J, with 10 bases in the middle. From blood CD8+ and CD4+ T cells, TCR beta sequences were generated. Healthy donors were controls matched for age and sex. Study-wide points: As the study acknowledged, the number of individuals who were part of its TCR sequencing and HLA analysis was relatively small.

With respect to this clonotype: The antigen is not known.

Roughly 0.45 to 1 ug RNA was reverse transcribed with random hexamers. Amplification of TCR beta CDR3 across 54 Vbeta and 13 Jbeta was performed with immunoSEQ multiplex PCR. MiXCR, applied by TCRdb to the immunoSEQ multiplex PCR reads, yields one record per CDR3 protein. The data hold approximately 100,000 distinct CDR3 sequences, with 85% to 95% observed a single time. The gene calls are TRBV20-1 and TRBJ2-7, with D possibly TRBD2 on 6 matching bases. The TCR originated in a human donor in good health. Specimen: CD8+ T cells from PBMCs. CDR3 amino acids: CSARLGLAYEQYF. The CDR3, as DNA: TGCAGTGCTAGACTGGGACTCGCCTACGAGCAGTACTTC.